These 19 T cell receptor beta chains originate from one sample sequenced in a study of blood T cells in healthy people across ages. Next came a second PCR, run for about 7 to 11 cycles, which used a sample-barcoded 5' primer along with a J-beta primer mix. Using its own MiXCR run on the 5' RACE reads, TCRdb lists one record per CDR3 protein. This table has 1.5 million to 2 million distinct CDR3 sequences, roughly 49% appearing once. Specimen: blood. These receptors all come from a woman between 40 and 55 years old in good health.

The chain combines TRBV29-1 with TRBJ2-6; D is unclear. Germline CDR1 reads SQVTM; CDR2 reads ANQGSEA. The CDR3 totals 13 residues. V was trimmed by 4 bases and J by 4 bases, leaving 8 bases between them. The DNA of the CDR3 is TGCAGCGTTGGGAGTCTGGGGGCCAACGTCCTGACTTTC. Protein sequence: CSVGSLGANVLTF.

The chain links TRBV20-1 to TRBJ2-1, with a possible D match to TRBD1 (6 bases). From germline, CDR1 is DFQATT and CDR2 SNEGSKA (reference sequence). Trimming shortened V by 6 bases and J by 2 bases, and 14 bases separated the two germline ends. The CDR3 is made up of 14 amino acids. The CDR3 DNA reads TGCAGTGCCGAAGGACAGATAACCTACAATGAGCAGTTCTTC. It translates to CSAEGQITYNEQFF.

This clonotype was detected only a few times. The chain is built from TRBV28 and TRBJ2-5; D possibly corresponds to TRBD2 (5 bases). The V gene's germline CDR1 is MDHEN and CDR2 SYDVKM. With 5 bases removed from V and 4 bases from J, the gap between germline ends came to 8 bases. This CDR3 spans 12 amino acids. CDR3: CASSTRPETQYF. CDR3 coding DNA: TGTGCCAGCAGTACTAGACCAGAGACCCAGTACTTC.

The CDR3 bases are TGTGCCATCAGTGAGTCTCCCCCTTCAAATACGCAGTATTTT. This codes for CAISESPPSNTQYF. This chain joins TRBV10-3 and TRBJ2-3; D gene ambiguous. The germline gives CDR1 ENHRY, CDR2 SYGVKD. Trimming pared 0 bases from V and 7 bases from J, leaving 11 bases between. The CDR3 sequence is 14 residues long.

The sample holds a few counts of this clonotype. J is TRBJ1-2 and V is TRBV6-2 or TRBV6-3; no firm D call. The CDR3 spans 12 residues. V was pared by 6 bases and J by 10 bases, with 15 bases between. From germline, CDR1 is MNHEY and CDR2 SVGEGT. The CDR3 sequence: CASRSGKPDYTF. The CDR3 DNA sequence: TGTGCCAGCAGGTCCGGGAAACCAGACTACACCTTC.

J is TRBJ2-7 and V is TRBV7-9; 7 nucleotides line up with TRBD2. Germline-derived CDR1 and CDR2 are SEHNR and FQNEAQ (reference sequence). J was trimmed by 1 base and V by 3 bases; bases with no gene match: 6. The CDR3 has 15 amino acids. The CDR3 spells CASSFLGRVSYEQYF. CDR3 nucleotides: TGTGCCAGCAGCTTCTTAGGGAGGGTGTCCTACGAGCAGTACTTC. Full variable domain (missing parts from reference TRBV7-9 and TRBJ2-7): DTGVSQNPRHKITKRGQNVTFRCDPISEHNRLYWYRQTLGQGPEFLTYFQNEAQLEKSRLLSDRFSAERPKGSFSTLEIQRTEQGDSAMYLCASSFLGRVSYEQYFGPGTRLTVT.

J is TRBJ2-5 and V is TRBV7-9, with TRBD1 identical over 7 bases. The junction had 12 bases not matched to a gene; V was cut back by 0 bases and J by 5 bases. Per germline, CDR1 SEHNR and CDR2 FQNEAQ (reference sequence). The CDR3 is 17 residues long. DNA for the CDR3: TGTGCCAGCAGCTTAGCAAGTTACAGGGGAAAAGGGGAGACCCAGTACTTC. Residues: CASSLASYRGKGETQYF.

The genes are TRBV6-6 and TRBJ2-7, with 7 nucleotides matching TRBD2. There are 15 residues in the CDR3. The V gene end was trimmed by 2 bases and the J gene end by 1 base; junction bases not matched to a gene: 5. Germline CDR1 reads MNHNY; CDR2 reads SVGAGI (reference sequence). This chain's CDR3 is CASSYGAGPSYEQYF. The CDR3 nucleotides are TGTGCCAGCAGTTACGGAGCGGGGCCTTCCTACGAGCAGTACTTC.

The CDR3 bases are TGTGCCAGCAGCTACAGGACAGGGGGCGCAGATACGCAGTATTTT. Amino acids: CASSYRTGGADTQYF. V gene TRBV7-2 combines with J gene TRBJ2-3; 11 bases align to TRBD1. CDR1 SGHTA and CDR2 FQGNSA come from the germline V gene. CDR3 size: 15 residues. Germline trimming cut 4 bases from V and 4 bases from J; bases unmatched to any gene: 4.

The genes are TRBV12-3 or TRBV12-4 and TRBJ2-4; D could derive from TRBD1 or TRBD2 (6 bases each). The CDR3 is made up of 18 amino acids. V dropped 5 bases and J dropped 0 bases, with 20 bases sitting between them. As DNA, the CDR3 is TGTGCCAGCAGTCCCCACCACCGGGGGCTCCTAGCCAAAAACATTCAGTACTTC. It specifies CASSPHHRGLLAKNIQYF.

V is TRBV7-2 and J is TRBJ1-4; 8 nucleotides align to TRBD1. CDR3 length equals 15 residues. Trimming removed 1 base from V and 7 bases from J; junction bases left unmatched: 5. The germline V gene encodes CDR1 SGHTA and CDR2 FQGNSA. The CDR3 DNA sequence: TGTGCCAGCAGCTTAGGGACAGGGAGGGGTGAAAAACTGTTTTTT. Protein: CASSLGTGRGEKLFF.

The V gene is TRBV11-2, the J gene TRBJ2-5, with 7 bases lining up with TRBD1. The CDR3 is made up of 15 amino acids. The V gene's germline CDR1 is SGHAT and CDR2 FQNNGV. V was pared by 4 bases and J by 2 bases, with 7 bases of the junction left unmatched. The DNA for the CDR3 is TGTGCCAGCAGCTCGGGACAGCACAAGCAAGAGACCCAGTACTTC. Translated, it gives CASSSGQHKQETQYF.

V and J are TRBV20-1 and TRBJ2-3, with D possibly called TRBD1 or TRBD2 (5 bases each). With 1 base removed from V and 2 bases from J, the gap between germline ends came to 7 bases. Germline lookup yields CDR1 DFQATT and CDR2 SNEGSKA (reference sequence). The CDR3 has 13 residues. The CDR3 spells CSARGDLTDTQYF. The CDR3 coding sequence is TGCAGTGCTAGAGGGGACCTCACAGATACGCAGTATTTT.

The chain has TRBV5-1 and TRBJ2-5, with 8 bases that match TRBD1. Germline V gives CDR1 SGHRS, CDR2 YFSETQ. This CDR3 is built from 16 residues. The V and J ends lost 1 base and 1 base, in that order; junction bases with no gene match: 6. CDR3 residues: CASSLMGQATQETQYF. CDR3 DNA: TGCGCCAGCAGCTTGATGGGACAGGCGACCCAAGAGACCCAGTACTTC.

This sequence joins TRBV6-6 and TRBJ2-1; no clear D gene. Trimming took 4 bases from V and 6 from J, leaving 13 bases between them. This CDR3 is built from 14 residues. The germline CDR1 and CDR2 sequences are MNHNY and SVGAGI (reference sequence). CDR3 DNA: TGTGCCAGCAGTTTCACCTTGGCCAGCAATGAGCAGTTCTTC. Its protein product is CASSFTLASNEQFF.

This clonotype turned up a few times. V is TRBV6-2 or TRBV6-3 and J is TRBJ2-7, with 8 bases matching TRBD1. Trimming removed 6 bases from V and 2 bases from J; junction bases left unmatched: 6. The germline gives CDR1 MNHEY, CDR2 SVGEGT. The CDR3 extends over 14 amino acids. The CDR3 region has the DNA TGTGCCAGCAGACCCCGGGACAGGACCTACGAGCAGTACTTC. Its translation: CASRPRDRTYEQYF.

The chain is built from TRBV19 and TRBJ1-4, with D possibly matching TRBD1 (5 bases). V dropped 6 bases and J dropped 8 bases, with 16 bases sitting between them. Germline V gene sequence: CDR1 LNHDA, CDR2 SQIVND (reference sequence). The CDR3 has 14 amino acids. CDR3 amino acids: CASSPGTQQEKLFF. The CDR3 nucleotides read TGTGCCAGTAGCCCCGGGACCCAACAAGAAAAACTGTTTTTT.

This clonotype showed up just a few times. The rearrangement links TRBV7-2 to TRBJ2-3, with unresolved D. Germline assignment: CDR1 SGHTA and CDR2 FQGNSA. The V end was cut by 1 base, the J end by 0 bases, with 11 bases between. CDR3 length equals 16 residues. CDR3 DNA: TGTGCCAGCAGCTTAGACCTAAAGCTTAGCACAGATACGCAGTATTTT. Translating it yields CASSLDLKLSTDTQYF.

The chain recombines TRBV29-1 with TRBJ2-5, with 11 nucleotides matching TRBD2. Germline loops: CDR1 SQVTM, CDR2 ANQGSEA. The CDR3 has 15 residues. J was trimmed by 2 bases and V by 7 bases; bases with no gene match: 9. CDR3 coding DNA: TGCAGCGGCCAGACTAGCGGGGTAACTCAAGAGACCCAGTACTTC. Translated: CSGQTSGVTQETQYF.